The clone carrying this T cell receptor (beta chain) appeared a few times. Its antigen is undetermined. This entry comes from a study of T cell repertoires in cytomegalovirus infection. Study-level information: Through public TCR beta signatures, both CMV infection and matching HLA type were indicated.

Study outcomes and limitations: Using cumulative public TCR beta family frequency, the authors identified those who carried CMV together with the relevant HLA. Dominating the ex vivo response were HLA-C-restricted CMV-specific TCR beta clonotypes.

One entry per CDR3 protein results from TCRdb running MiXCR on the reads. This sample has fewer than 300,000 distinct CDR3 sequences, with roughly 26% found just once. The CDR3 has 14 residues. CDR1 and CDR2 (germline): MNHEY, SMNVEV (reference sequence). The V segment lost 5 bases and the J segment 4 bases; nucleotides outside the gene matches: 7. The V gene is TRBV27, the J gene TRBJ1-2; 7 bases map to TRBD1. The sample was PBMCs. This clonotype was obtained from a human donor in good health (CMV status not recorded). Some clones in this sample may be carry-over from other donors' samples. CDR3 amino acids: CASSTRDRSYGYTF. CDR3 DNA sequence: TGTGCCAGCAGTACGAGGGACAGAAGCTATGGCTACACCTTC.